This T cell receptor (beta chain) emerged from a study of shared clonotypes between healthy human individuals. Turning to this clone: Antigen specificity is unknown.

The study, taken as a whole, reports: Researchers sampled only blood; tissue repertoires likely differ.

Germline CDR1 is LNHDA and CDR2 is SQIVND (reference sequence). V was cut by 6 bases and J by 2 bases, with 14 bases left in between. CDR3 length equals 14 residues. The assay was immunoSEQ multiplex PCR, and TCRdb's table has in-frame clones only and misses some. The sample lists about 1.5 million clones, about 98% occurring once. The sequencing sample was made of naive CD4+ T cells sorted from blood. Subset reported: CD45RA+ positively selected. The V gene is TRBV19, the J gene TRBJ2-7; D unresolved. This clonotype was obtained from a man aged 25 to 40 in good health. CDR3 amino acids: CASSHPHGAYEQYF. CDR3 DNA sequence: TGTGCCAGTAGCCACCCCCACGGAGCCTACGAGCAGTACTTC.